The rows below give T cell receptor beta chains drawn from one sample of a study of blood T cell repertoires in COVID-19. Assay: immunoSEQ multiplex PCR; the TCRdb copy retains only in-frame clones and omits some. The sample lists 200,000 to 250,000 clones, 82% occurring once. Specimen: peripheral blood. The receptor source for this set is a woman older than 75 with acute or convalescent COVID-19. Each CDR3 is given with its conserved first and last residue. The D gene is left open where the match is weak. Size is omitted from some rows. Given values are once, few, many or a class for expanded clones.

size | J | V | D | CDR3 | DNA
. | TRBJ1-4 | TRBV6-5 | . | CASSYSGGANEKLFF | TGTGCCAGCAGTTACTCGGGGGGGGCTAATGAAAAACTGTTTTTT
. | TRBJ2-5 | TRBV3-1/TRBV3-2 | TRBD1 | CASSLWGGQGTQETQYF | TGTGCCAGCAGCCTATGGGGGGGACAGGGGACACAAGAGACCCAGTACTTC
. | TRBJ2-7 | TRBV27 | . | CASSSRQVLYEQYF | TGTGCCAGCAGTTCCCGACAGGTTCTCTACGAGCAGTACTTC
few | TRBJ1-2 | TRBV2 | . | CASSVTGRGYTF | TGTGCCAGCAGTGTAACAGGGAGAGGCTACACCTTC
many | TRBJ1-5 | TRBV25-1 | TRBD1 | CASGGQGLNQPQHF | TGTGCCAGCGGGGGACAGGGCCTTAATCAGCCCCAGCATTTT
. | TRBJ2-6 | TRBV3-1/TRBV3-2 | . | CASSQKLAGANVLTF | TGTGCCAGCAGCCAAAAACTTGCTGGGGCCAACGTCCTGACTTTC
. | TRBJ1-4 | TRBV5-1 | . | CASSAIGGTNEKLFF | TGCGCCAGCAGCGCGATCGGGGGGACAAATGAAAAACTGTTTTTT
. | TRBJ1-2 | TRBV5-1 | TRBD1 | CASSIRTGRINYGYTF | TGCGCCAGCAGCATTCGGACAGGGCGGATAAACTATGGCTACACCTTC
. | TRBJ2-5 | TRBV18 | . | CASSLGLKETQYF | TGTGCCAGCTCACTGGGGCTCAAAGAGACCCAGTACTTC
. | TRBJ2-5 | TRBV7-9 | TRBD1 | CASSFGSGGETQYF | TGTGCCAGCAGCTTTGGGTCAGGGGGAGAGACCCAGTACTTC
few | TRBJ1-6 | TRBV6-2/TRBV6-3 | TRBD1 | CASSYSAGGATNSPLHF | TGTGCCAGCAGTTACTCGGCAGGGGGAGCGACTAATTCACCCCTCCACTTT
. | TRBJ1-3 | TRBV7-9 | . | CASSLDRAPSGNTIYF | TGTGCCAGCAGCTTAGACAGGGCCCCCTCTGGAAACACCATATATTTT
. | TRBJ1-1 | TRBV11-2 | . | CASSSQGGEAFF | TGTGCCAGCAGCTCCCAGGGAGGTGAAGCTTTCTTT
. | TRBJ1-6 | TRBV10-1 | . | CASSLPYSPLHF | TGCGCCAGCAGCCTACCGTATTCACCCCTCCACTTT
. | TRBJ2-1 | TRBV7-9 | TRBD2 | CASSLAAGEDQFF | TGTGCCAGCAGCTTAGCAGCGGGAGAAGATCAGTTCTTC
once | TRBJ2-3 | TRBV7-3 | . | CASSLKATFYGNTDTQYF | TGTGCCAGCAGCTTAAAGGCTACTTTCTACGGGAACACAGATACGCAGTATTTT
. | TRBJ1-1 | TRBV28 | . | CASSLSGSTEAFF | TGTGCCAGCAGTTTATCCGGGTCCACTGAAGCTTTCTTT
few | TRBJ2-1 | TRBV5-1 | . | CASSLASGANEQFF | TGCGCCAGCAGCTTGGCTTCAGGGGCCAATGAGCAGTTCTTC
. | TRBJ2-3 | TRBV11-2 | . | CASSSTTVSSTDTQYF | TGTGCCAGCAGCAGTACGACAGTCTCTAGCACAGATACGCAGTATTTT
once | TRBJ2-3 | TRBV5-8 | . | CASSLVQRITDTQYF | TGTGCCAGCAGCTTAGTGCAGCGAATCACAGATACGCAGTATTTT
. | TRBJ1-1 | TRBV27 | . | CASKRREGTEAFF | TGTGCCAGCAAACGAAGGGAGGGCACTGAAGCTTTCTTT
. | TRBJ1-1 | TRBV19 | . | CASSIGGIGTEAFF | TGTGCCAGTAGTATTGGAGGGATTGGGACTGAAGCTTTCTTT
. | TRBJ2-1 | TRBV5-5 | TRBD2 | CASSLVPSGRVSSYNEQFF | TGTGCCAGCAGCTTGGTCCCGAGCGGGAGGGTTAGCTCCTACAATGAGCAGTTCTTC
. | TRBJ2-7 | TRBV6-5 | TRBD1 | CASGKRQGPYYEQYF | TGTGCCAGCGGGAAAAGACAGGGGCCTTACTACGAGCAGTACTTC
. | TRBJ2-3 | TRBV7-3 | TRBD2 | CASSLGLAGVTDTQYF | TGTGCCAGCAGCTTGGGACTAGCGGGAGTCACAGATACGCAGTATTTT
few | TRBJ1-5 | TRBV19 | . | CASSPLGGQREQPQHF | TGTGCCAGTAGTCCCCTCGGGGGGCAGAGAGAGCAGCCCCAGCATTTT
few | TRBJ1-3 | TRBV7-2 | TRBD1 | CASRLGQSSGNTIYF | TGTGCCAGCAGGTTGGGACAGTCCTCTGGAAACACCATATATTTT
. | TRBJ1-4 | TRBV5-1 | . | CASSRGSNEKLFF | TGCGCCAGCAGCCGGGGGTCCAATGAAAAACTGTTTTTT
. | TRBJ1-2 | TRBV3-1/TRBV3-2 | . | CASSQVRADRLANYGYTF | TGTGCCAGCAGCCAGGTGCGGGCTGACCGTTTAGCTAACTATGGCTACACCTTC
. | TRBJ2-1 | TRBV5-4 | . | CASSLSGGFNNEQFF | TGTGCCAGCAGCTTGTCGGGGGGCTTTAACAATGAGCAGTTCTTC
. | TRBJ2-5 | TRBV7-3 | . | CASSSAGSGETQYF | TGTGCCAGCAGCTCGGCGGGATCGGGGGAGACCCAGTACTTC